A single sample is the source of the 29 T cell receptor beta chains below, sequenced in a study of OX40 agonist ivuxolimab in advanced cancers. Libraries were built with the immunoSEQ multiplex PCR assay. TCRdb took this table from immuneACCESS and kept in-frame rearrangements with V and J called. Such tables lack part of the clones; where checked against another copy, unresolved V genes explain under half of the gap, and the rest is unexplained. Across this sample there are just under 75,000 clones, with 75% to 95% seen only once. The ten largest make up 0.45% to 0.55% of the sample. This material consisted of CD4+ or CD8+ T cells sorted from blood, taken in a trial of the OX40 agonist ivuxolimab. These receptors originate from an adult with an advanced solid tumor such as melanoma, head and neck, liver or kidney cancer.

The chain recombines TRBV11-3 with TRBJ2-3, with TRBD1 identical over 7 bases. V shed 2 bases and J 4 bases; nucleotides not matched to a gene: 6. Germline CDR1 is SGHNT and CDR2 is YENEEA. The CDR3 spans 15 residues. CDR3: CASSLRGQAADTQYF. DNA for the CDR3: TGTGCCAGCAGCTTAAGGGGGCAGGCCGCAGATACGCAGTATTTT.

To note about this clone: This specimen includes other DNA sequences encoding the same CDR3. This chain connects TRBV5-4 to TRBJ2-2, with 14 positions matching TRBD2. CDR3 length equals 16 residues. Trimming took 6 bases from V and 3 from J; bases not matched to a gene: 4. Germline-derived CDR1 and CDR2 are SGHNT and YYREEE (reference sequence). This CDR3 is CASKGLAGGDTGELFF. DNA of the CDR3: TGTGCCAGCAAAGGACTAGCGGGAGGTGACACCGGGGAGCTGTTTTTT.

The V and J genes are TRBV4-3 and TRBJ2-7, with D perhaps TRBD1 (5 bases). Deletions cut 0 bases from V and 7 bases from J, with 13 bases between. This CDR3 has 14 residues. In germline, CDR1 is LGHNA, CDR2 YSLEER. In DNA, the CDR3 is TGCGCCAGCAGCCAAGAGCCAGGGTATCGGGAGCAGTACTTC. Protein sequence: CASSQEPGYREQYF.

This chain links TRBV11-1 with TRBJ1-6; D is unresolved. The V end lost 2 bases, the J end lost 7 bases, and 15 bases lay between the germline ends. CDR3 length: 16 residues. Per germline, CDR1 SGHAT and CDR2 FQDESV (reference sequence). CDR3: CASSLNIGRPNSPLHF. The DNA for the CDR3 is TGTGCCAGCAGCTTAAATATCGGCAGACCAAATTCACCCCTCCACTTT.

V and J are TRBV6-6 and TRBJ1-2; D gene ambiguous. The CDR3 extends over 11 amino acids. Germline V gene sequence: CDR1 MNHNY, CDR2 SVGAGI (reference sequence). Trimming removed 2 bases from V and 8 bases from J, with 6 bases in between. In DNA form, the CDR3 reads TGTGCCAGCAGTTACATTGGAGGCTACACCTTC. It codes for CASSYIGGYTF.

The chain employs TRBV4-1 and TRBJ2-3, with 8 nucleotides matching TRBD1. This CDR3 is built from 13 residues. Germline V CDR1 and CDR2: MGHRA, YSYEKL. V shed 8 bases, J shed 5 bases, and the junction held 6 bases outside the gene matches. CDR3 nucleotide sequence: TGCGCCAGCCGGGAGACAGGGGTAGATACGCAGTATTTT. Protein: CASRETGVDTQYF.

This clone appeared a few times. The V call is TRBV28, the J call TRBJ1-2; D may be TRBD1 (5 bases). V was trimmed by 7 bases and J by 2 bases, leaving 11 bases between them. The CDR3 covers 13 residues. Germline-derived CDR1 and CDR2 are MDHEN and SYDVKM. The CDR3 DNA reads TGTGCCAGCACATCAGACAGCAACTATGGCTACACCTTC. It specifies CASTSDSNYGYTF.

V gene TRBV12-2 combines with J gene TRBJ1-1. TRBV12-2 is designated a pseudogene. The CDR3 runs 18 residues. The CDR3: CASRLARGTGLRNTEAFF. The CDR3 DNA follows: TGTGCAAGTCGCTTAGCGAGGGGCACGGGACTTAGGAACACTGAAGCTTTCTTT.

The chain uses TRBV7-6 and TRBJ1-4; D gene ambiguous. The germline V gene encodes CDR1 SGHVS and CDR2 FNYEAQ. The CDR3 sequence is 13 residues long. V was pared by 8 bases and J by 7 bases, with 14 bases between. The CDR3 coding sequence is TGTGCCAGCTGTACGGCGGTGGGTGAAAAACTGTTTTTT. Its protein is CASCTAVGEKLFF.

V is TRBV7-2 and J is TRBJ2-5, with no clear D. The V and J ends lost 0 bases and 5 bases respectively, with 13 bases between them. Germline V gene sequence: CDR1 SGHTA, CDR2 FQGNSA. This CDR3 is built from 15 residues. In DNA form, the CDR3 reads TGTGCCAGCAGCTTAGCGACTCCACCGTTGGAGACCCAGTACTTC. Protein sequence: CASSLATPPLETQYF.

This chain connects TRBV11-2 to TRBJ2-1; TRBD2 matches at 10 bases. The CDR3 sequence is 17 residues long. J gave up 4 bases and V 4 bases, and 10 bases lay outside the gene matches. The germline V gene has CDR1 SGHAT and CDR2 FQNNGV. The CDR3 loop reads CASSSGLAVMGYNEQFF. DNA for the CDR3: TGTGCCAGCAGCTCTGGACTAGCGGTGATGGGATACAATGAGCAGTTCTTC.

This chain links TRBV5-6 with TRBJ2-2, with 7 bases lining up with TRBD1. Per germline, CDR1 SGHDT and CDR2 YYEEEE. V lost 4 bases, J lost 3 bases, and 6 bases stayed unmatched. CDR3 length: 15 amino acids. The DNA for the CDR3 is TGTGCCAGCAGCATACGACAGGGATACACCGGGGAGCTGTTTTTT. Encoded protein: CASSIRQGYTGELFF.

The chain is built from TRBV7-6 and TRBJ2-2; 10 bases are shared with TRBD2. The V gene's germline CDR1 is SGHVS and CDR2 FNYEAQ. Trimming at V came to 1 base and at J to 5 bases, leaving 7 bases not matched to a gene. CDR3 length: 17 residues. This CDR3 reads CASSLVPAGGQTGELFF. CDR3 sequence (DNA): TGTGCCAGCAGCTTAGTCCCAGCGGGAGGGCAGACCGGGGAGCTGTTTTTT.

The J gene is TRBJ1-1, the V gene TRBV4-3, with D unresolved. From germline, CDR1 is LGHNA and CDR2 YSLEER. With 1 base removed from V and 5 bases from J, the gap between germline ends came to 14 bases. The CDR3 contains 15 residues. The CDR3 is CASSQVMGRQTEAFF. The DNA for the CDR3 is TGCGCCAGCAGCCAAGTTATGGGGAGGCAGACTGAAGCTTTCTTT.

The J gene is TRBJ1-4, the V gene TRBV9; maybe TRBD1 (6 bases). With 4 bases removed from V and 6 bases from J, the gap between germline ends came to 13 bases. Germline V gene sequence: CDR1 SGDLS, CDR2 YYNGEE. This CDR3 region has 14 residues. The CDR3 DNA follows: TGTGCCAGCAGCACTCCAGGGGCAGATGAAAAACTGTTTTTT. Protein sequence: CASSTPGADEKLFF.

This clone has only one observation. The rearrangement joins TRBV28 to TRBJ2-7; 7 nucleotides align to TRBD2. CDR1 and CDR2 (germline): MDHEN, SYDVKM. Trimming cost V 9 bases and J 1 base; bases outside gene matches: 3. The CDR3 sequence is 12 residues long. This chain's CDR3 is CASNGGSYEQYF. Here the CDR3 DNA reads TGTGCCAGTAACGGGGGGTCCTACGAGCAGTACTTC.

This clone showed up just a few times. The V and J genes are TRBV14 and TRBJ2-2; 9 positions match TRBD2. The CDR3 spans 15 residues. V dropped 4 bases and J dropped 4; count of bases not matched to a gene: 4. Germline V lookup: CDR1 SGHDN, CDR2 FVKESK. Written as DNA, the CDR3 is TGTGCCAGCAGCCTTCGGACTAGCGCCACCGGGGAGCTGTTTTTT. Its protein is CASSLRTSATGELFF.

The chain joins TRBV18 to TRBJ2-2; D call uncertain. V lost 0 bases to trimming and J lost 6 bases, with 11 bases between them. The CDR3 covers 15 residues. Looked up from germline, CDR1 is KGHSH and CDR2 is LQKENI. CDR3 DNA: TGTGCCAGCTCACCACCGACTGGCCCCGCCGGGGAGCTGTTTTTT. Translated, it gives CASSPPTGPAGELFF.

V usage is TRBV19 and J usage is TRBJ2-1; tentative D call: TRBD1 (5 bases). The V and J ends lost 5 bases and 4 bases respectively, with 18 bases between them. The CDR3 is 16 residues long. CDR1 is LNHDA, CDR2 SQIVND, per germline (reference sequence). This CDR3 reads CASSSKGLGVYNEQFF. The CDR3 DNA sequence: TGTGCCAGTAGTTCGAAGGGGCTAGGAGTTTACAATGAGCAGTTCTTC.

The V and J genes are TRBV27 and TRBJ2-3, with D perhaps TRBD1 (6 bases). Trimming took off 3 bases at V and 0 bases at J, with 13 bases between the two ends. Germline V gives CDR1 MNHEY, CDR2 SMNVEV (reference sequence). The length of the CDR3 is 16 residues. The CDR3 region is CASSFLGTQSTDTQYF. The DNA of the CDR3 is TGTGCCAGCAGTTTCCTCGGGACACAAAGCACAGATACGCAGTATTTT.

This rearrangement joins TRBV2 to TRBJ2-1; the D gene is possibly TRBD2 (5 bases). Germline V lookup: CDR1 SNHLY, CDR2 FYNNEI. This CDR3 region has 14 residues. V lost 1 base, J lost 6 bases, and 10 bases lay in between. The chain's CDR3 is CASSEGAVGNEQFF. Written as DNA, the CDR3 is TGTGCCAGCAGTGAAGGAGCGGTGGGCAATGAGCAGTTCTTC.

This sequence joins TRBV6-4 and TRBJ1-1; unclear D gene. Germline V gives CDR1 MRHNA, CDR2 SNTAGT. CDR3 length: 13 residues. Trimming pared 4 bases from V and 1 base from J, leaving 7 bases between. CDR3 residues: CASSAARNTEAFF. DNA of the CDR3: TGTGCCAGCAGTGCTGCACGGAACACTGAAGCTTTCTTT.

V usage is TRBV11-2 and J usage is TRBJ2-1, with TRBD2 identical over 7 bases. Looked up from germline, CDR1 is SGHAT and CDR2 is FQNNGV. Trimming at V came to 3 bases and at J to 7 bases, leaving 9 bases not matched to a gene. This CDR3 contains 15 residues. CDR3 sequence (DNA): TGTGCCAGCAGCTTCGTAGCGGGCCCGTCGAATGAGCAGTTCTTC. This codes for CASSFVAGPSNEQFF.

This chain uses TRBV4-1 with TRBJ2-7; D perhaps matches TRBD1 (6 bases). V lost 0 bases and J 7 bases, leaving 16 bases between the germline ends. The CDR3 has 15 amino acids. In germline, CDR1 is MGHRA, CDR2 YSYEKL. The CDR3: CASSQDPGARGEQYF. CDR3 bases: TGCGCCAGCAGCCAAGATCCAGGGGCGCGAGGAGAGCAGTACTTC.

The chain links TRBV9 to TRBJ2-2, with unresolved D. Germline-derived CDR1 and CDR2 are SGDLS and YYNGEE. V lost 3 bases and J 3 bases, leaving 18 bases between the germline ends. This CDR3 region has 17 residues. The CDR3 region has the DNA TGTGCCAGCAGCGCCTTTACGACTGGGAAAGACACCGGGGAGCTGTTTTTT. It yields the protein CASSAFTTGKDTGELFF. The complete variable domain, with remaining parts taken from reference TRBV9 and TRBJ2-2, reads DSGVTQTPKHLITATGQRVTLRCSPRSGDLSVYWYQQSLDQGLQFLIQYYNGEERAKGNILERFSAQQFPDLHSELNLSSLELGDSALYFCASSAFTTGKDTGELFFGEGSRLTVL.

The chain is built from TRBV4-2 and TRBJ2-7, with 10 bases identical to TRBD2. Looked up from germline, CDR1 is LGHNA and CDR2 is YNFKEQ. The J segment lost 5 bases and the V segment lost 2 bases, leaving 9 bases of the junction unmatched. CDR3 length: 16 amino acids. The DNA for the CDR3 is TGTGCCAGCAGCCAATTGGCTAGCGGGAGTAAGGACGAGCAGTACTTC. As protein: CASSQLASGSKDEQYF.

The chain links TRBV9 to TRBJ2-7; D is perhaps TRBD1 or TRBD2 (6 bases each). CDR3 length: 15 residues. V was clipped by 1 base and J by 0 bases, with 11 bases between them. The germline CDR1 and CDR2 sequences are SGDLS and YYNGEE. The CDR3 nucleotides read TGTGCCAGCAGCGTAAGGGGGGAAAACTCCTACGAGCAGTACTTC. It is translated as CASSVRGENSYEQYF.

The V and J genes are TRBV18 and TRBJ2-7; possible D gene TRBD1, 7 bases. Trimming shortened V by 0 bases and J by 3 bases, and 18 bases separated the two germline ends. The CDR3 has 17 residues. Germline CDR1 reads KGHSH; CDR2 reads LQKENI. This CDR3 reads CASSPPRGDSLYYEQYF. CDR3 nucleotides: TGTGCCAGCTCACCACCGAGGGGGGACAGTCTATACTACGAGCAGTACTTC.

By sample fraction, this clone is medium-sized. This chain links TRBV7-9 with TRBJ2-1; tentatively, D is TRBD1 or TRBD2 (5 bases each). The germline V and J ends were trimmed by 5 bases and 10 bases, with 15 bases remaining between them. The CDR3 has 13 residues. CDR1 SEHNR and CDR2 FQNEAQ come from the germline V gene (reference sequence). DNA of the CDR3: TGTGCCAGCAGCCCCCGGGGCCCTAGGGAGCAGTTCTTC. It encodes CASSPRGPREQFF.